This TCR beta chain originates from a study of shared clonotypes between healthy human individuals. This clone showed up just once. Its antigen is unidentified. Profiled with immunoSEQ multiplex PCR; TCRdb holds only in-frame clones, not every one. This sample yields about 2 million clones, of which over 85% are seen a single time; 0.9% to 1.5% belongs to the top ten. The germline V and J ends were trimmed by 3 bases and 4 bases, with 10 bases remaining between them. Germline V gene data show CDR1 as PRHDT and CDR2 as FYEKMQ (reference sequence). The CDR3 extends over 14 amino acids. Regarding the study as a whole: Rarefaction demonstrated incomplete sorted-subset sequencing despite large depth.

Selected positively for CCR7 and CD45RO-negative, naive CD8 cells excluded terminally differentiated effector memory CD45RA+ cells. The chain is built from TRBV13 and TRBJ1-5; D ambiguous. What was sequenced was naive CD8+ T cells sorted from blood. This TCR derives from a man younger than 35 in good health. CDR3 in amino acids: CASSFSKGNQPQHF. The CDR3, as DNA: TGTGCCAGCAGCTTTTCTAAGGGTAATCAGCCCCAGCATTTT.